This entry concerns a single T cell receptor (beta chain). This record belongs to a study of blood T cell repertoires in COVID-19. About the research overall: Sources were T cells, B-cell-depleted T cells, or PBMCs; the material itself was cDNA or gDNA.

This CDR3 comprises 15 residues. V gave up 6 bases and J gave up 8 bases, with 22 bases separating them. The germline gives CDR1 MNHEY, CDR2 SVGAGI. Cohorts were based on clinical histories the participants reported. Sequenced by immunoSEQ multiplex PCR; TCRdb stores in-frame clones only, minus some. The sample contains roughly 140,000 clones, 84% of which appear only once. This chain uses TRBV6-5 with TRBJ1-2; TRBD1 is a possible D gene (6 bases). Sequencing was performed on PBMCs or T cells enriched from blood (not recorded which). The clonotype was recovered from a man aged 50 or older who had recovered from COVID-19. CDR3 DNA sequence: TGTGCCAGCAGCCAACTACCCCAGGGGCAGGAGGGCTACACCTTC. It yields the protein CASSQLPQGQEGYTF.